The 21 T cell receptor beta chains in this list originate from one sample, sequenced in a study of blood T cell repertoires in COVID-19. Sequencing was performed with immunoSEQ multiplex PCR; in TCRdb, only in-frame clones are kept and a portion is missing. The table has a few hundred thousand clones, 65% to 90% seen once. The sample comprised peripheral blood. The receptors were gathered from a woman in her 70s with COVID-19, enrolled during active disease.

This chain joins TRBV5-5 and TRBJ1-2, with 7 nucleotides matching TRBD1. The V gene end was trimmed by 2 bases and the J gene end by 8 bases; junction bases not matched to a gene: 3. Germline V lookup: CDR1 SGHKS, CDR2 YYEKEE (reference sequence). The CDR3 is 12 amino acids. This CDR3 is CASSFTGDGYTF. In DNA, the CDR3 is TGTGCCAGCAGCTTTACAGGGGACGGCTACACCTTC.

The chain couples TRBV3-1 (or the pseudogene TRBV3-2) to TRBJ2-1; 10 nucleotides match TRBD1. V dropped 1 base and J dropped 4; count of bases not matched to a gene: 4. CDR3 length: 16 amino acids. Per germline, CDR1 LGHDT and CDR2 YNNKEL (reference sequence). The CDR3 DNA reads TGTGCCAGCAGCCAAGTGGGACAGGGGTTATACAATGAGCAGTTCTTC. Protein product: CASSQVGQGLYNEQFF.

This clone was detected only a few times. The genes are TRBV27 and TRBJ1-3, with D possibly matching TRBD1 (6 bases). This CDR3 is 13 amino acids long. With 6 bases removed from V and 8 bases from J, the gap between germline ends came to 14 bases. From germline, CDR1 is MNHEY and CDR2 SMNVEV (reference sequence). CDR3 nucleotides: TGTGCCAGCAGGGGGGCTAGGAGAGACACCATATATTTT. Translated: CASRGARRDTIYF.

This sequence joins TRBV30 and TRBJ1-3; 7 bases are a match to TRBD1. This CDR3 region has 13 residues. Germline assignment: CDR1 GTSNPN and CDR2 SVGIG (reference sequence). V shed 6 bases and J 3 bases; nucleotides not matched to a gene: 5. For the CDR3, the DNA is TGTGCCTGTCCCGGGACAGTTGGAAACACCATATATTTT. Its protein product is CACPGTVGNTIYF. The entire variable domain, with the rest obtained from reference TRBV30 and TRBJ1-3, is as follows: SQTIHQWPATLVQPVGSPLSLECTVEGTSNPNLYWYRQAAGRGLQLLFYSVGIGQISSEVPQNLSASRPQDRQFILSSKKLLLSDSGFYLCACPGTVGNTIYFGEGSWLTVV.

The sample holds a few counts of this clone. The rearrangement joins TRBV18 to TRBJ1-4, with 10 bases that match TRBD1. The ends lost 2 bases at V and 0 bases at J; junction bases unmatched: 3. The CDR3 is 17 residues long. CDR1 and CDR2 (germline): KGHSH, LQKENI. CDR3 DNA sequence: TGTGCCAGCTCACCAGGGACAGGGGCAACAACTAATGAAAAACTGTTTTTT. Amino acid sequence: CASSPGTGATTNEKLFF.

CDR3 in DNA: TGTGCCAGCAGCTCCCGGGGTAGCGGGGGTAGAGATACGCAGTATTTT. Translating gives CASSSRGSGGRDTQYF. This chain links TRBV5-4 with TRBJ2-3; 9 nucleotides match TRBD2. V lost 3 bases and J lost 5; bases outside the gene matches: 10. The CDR3 extends over 16 amino acids. The germline gives CDR1 SGHNT, CDR2 YYREEE (reference sequence).

The chain has TRBV2 and TRBJ1-4; 8 positions agree with TRBD1. V lost 5 bases and J lost 0; bases outside the gene matches: 5. Germline loops: CDR1 SNHLY, CDR2 FYNNEI. There are 16 residues in the CDR3. The CDR3 is CASSRQGSATNEKLFF. The CDR3 coding sequence is TGTGCCAGCAGTAGACAGGGGTCCGCAACTAATGAAAAACTGTTTTTT.

The chain combines TRBV29-1 with TRBJ1-4; possibly TRBD1 for D (5 bases). In germline, CDR1 is SQVTM, CDR2 ANQGSEA. The V end lost 6 bases, the J end lost 3 bases, and 8 bases lay between the germline ends. The CDR3 runs to 12 residues. The CDR3 reads CSVTDANEKLFF. In nucleotides, the CDR3 is TGCAGCGTGACAGATGCTAATGAAAAACTGTTTTTT. Full variable domain (rest looked up from reference TRBV29-1 and TRBJ1-4): SAVISQKPSRDICQRGTSLTIQCQVDSQVTMMFWYRQQPGQSLTLIATANQGSEATYESGFVIDKFPISRPNLTFSTLTVSNMSPEDSSIYLCSVTDANEKLFFGSGTQLSVL.

Only one count was recorded for this clone. The CDR3 nucleotides read TGTGCCAGCAGTTACTCGGGACTAGCGGACTACAATGAGCAGTTCTTC. Amino acids: CASSYSGLADYNEQFF. This chain connects TRBV6-5 to TRBJ2-1; 11 positions match TRBD2. J lost 3 bases, V lost 0 bases, and 1 base had no gene match. The CDR3 has 16 residues. Germline assignment: CDR1 MNHEY and CDR2 SVGAGI.

The chain links TRBV5-8 to TRBJ2-7; a possible D gene is TRBD1 (5 bases). Trimming removed 2 bases at V and 1 base at J, with 10 bases between. CDR3 length equals 14 residues. Looked up from germline, CDR1 is SGHTS and CDR2 is YDEGEE. The CDR3 sequence is CASSLQDASYEQYF. The CDR3 DNA follows: TGTGCCAGCAGCTTACAGGACGCTTCCTACGAGCAGTACTTC.

This rearrangement joins TRBV9 to TRBJ2-1; 11 bases align to TRBD2. Germline loops: CDR1 SGDLS, CDR2 YYNGEE. V was clipped by 4 bases and J by 3 bases; unmatched bases: 3. The CDR3 has 15 residues. The DNA for the CDR3 is TGTGCCAGCAGCCGCGGGACTAGCGGCTACAATGAGCAGTTCTTC. It translates to CASSRGTSGYNEQFF.

This clone was recorded a few times. The chain combines TRBV6-2 or TRBV6-3 with TRBJ1-4, with 7 nucleotides matching TRBD1. CDR1 MNHEY and CDR2 SVGEGT come from the germline V gene. The CDR3 loop spans 15 amino acids. Germline trimming cut 4 bases from V and 3 bases from J; bases unmatched to any gene: 5. In DNA form, the CDR3 reads TGTGCCAGCAGTTTTCCGACAGGGTCTAATGAAAAACTGTTTTTT. Its translation is CASSFPTGSNEKLFF.

Here the CDR3 DNA reads TGTGCCAGCACCACCCCTAGCGGGAGGGGAGAGAACTACGAGCAGTACTTC. Translating it yields CASTTPSGRGENYEQYF. The J gene is TRBJ2-7, the V gene TRBV5-4, with 12 bases fitting TRBD2. CDR3 length equals 17 residues. V lost 6 bases, J lost 3 bases, and 13 bases stayed unmatched. CDR1 is SGHNT and CDR2 is YYREEE in the germline V gene (reference sequence).

The chain carries TRBV6-2 or TRBV6-3 and TRBJ1-1, with 7 positions matching TRBD1. The CDR3 loop spans 16 amino acids. With V trimmed by 2 bases and J by 4 bases, 10 bases remained unmatched. Germline CDR1 reads MNHEY; CDR2 reads SVGEGT. CDR3 nucleotides: TGTGCCAGCAGTTACGGACGAACAGGGGTGGGCACTGAAGCTTTCTTT. It codes for CASSYGRTGVGTEAFF.

The chain links TRBV12-3 or TRBV12-4 to TRBJ2-7, with 7 bases matching TRBD1. The CDR3 runs to 13 residues. V lost 5 bases, J lost 5 bases, and 6 bases stayed unmatched. The CDR3 region has the DNA TGTGCCAGCAGTGGCCTGGACAGGAACGAGCAGTACTTC. This encodes CASSGLDRNEQYF.

V usage is TRBV7-2 and J usage is TRBJ1-3; weak D call: TRBD1 (5 bases). Deletions cut 6 bases from V and 2 bases from J, with 14 bases between. CDR1 and CDR2 (germline): SGHTA, FQGNSA. This CDR3 is built from 15 residues. The CDR3 nucleotides are TGTGCCAGCAGTTCAAGCAGGGCTACTGGAAACACCATATATTTT. This sequence encodes CASSSSRATGNTIYF.

This CDR3 is CASSDPDRGSTEAFF. CDR3 sequence (DNA): TGTGCCAGCAGTGACCCGGACAGGGGTTCAACTGAAGCTTTCTTT. The chain is built from TRBV2 and TRBJ1-1, with 9 bases identical to TRBD1. J lost 5 bases, V lost 3 bases, and 7 bases had no gene match. Germline V CDR1 and CDR2: SNHLY, FYNNEI. The CDR3 loop spans 15 amino acids.

The chain recombines TRBV30 with TRBJ2-5; TRBD2 agrees at 11 bases. Per germline, CDR1 GTSNPN and CDR2 SVGIG (reference sequence). V was pared by 3 bases and J by 3 bases, with 3 bases of the junction left unmatched. The CDR3 sequence is 14 residues long. The CDR3 here is CAWSPGLAEETQYF. The CDR3 nucleotides are TGTGCCTGGAGCCCGGGACTAGCGGAAGAGACCCAGTACTTC.

This clone occurred once. The chain links TRBV25-1 to TRBJ2-7; maybe TRBD1 (8 bases). V was pared by 2 bases and J by 2 bases, with 13 bases between. The CDR3 totals 15 residues. CDR1 and CDR2 from the germline V gene are MGHDK and SYGVNS. CDR3 loop: CASSESTGGAYEQYF. DNA for the CDR3: TGTGCCAGCAGTGAAAGCACAGGGGGGGCCTACGAGCAGTACTTC.

In its sample, this clone was seen a few times. The chain has TRBV28 and TRBJ1-6, with 7 nucleotides matching TRBD1. The CDR3 consists of 15 residues. Germline values: CDR1 MDHEN, CDR2 SYDVKM. Trimming took 5 bases from V and 8 from J; bases not matched to a gene: 9. The CDR3 region is CASSPTGAVDSPLHF. The CDR3 DNA sequence: TGTGCCAGCAGTCCCACAGGGGCTGTAGATTCACCCCTCCACTTT. The full variable domain, with the rest looked up from reference TRBV28 and TRBJ1-6, is DVKVTQSSRYLVKRTGEKVFLECVQDMDHENMFWYRQDPGLGLRLIYFSYDVKMKEKGDIPEGYSVSREKKERFSLILESASTNQTSMYLCASSPTGAVDSPLHFGNGTRLTVT.

The rearrangement uses TRBV4-3 and TRBJ2-2; perhaps TRBD1 as D (6 bases). This CDR3 has 14 amino acids. The germline gives CDR1 LGHNA, CDR2 YSLEER. V lost 5 bases and J 1 base, leaving 8 bases between the germline ends. The CDR3 sequence is CASSKGQNTGELFF. The CDR3 nucleotides are TGCGCCAGCAGCAAGGGACAGAACACCGGGGAGCTGTTTTTT.